The 8 T cell receptor beta chains presented below share a single source sample, sequenced in a study of Graves' ophthalmopathy and Graves' hyperthyroidism. RNA transcripts were the template, and TCR beta CDR3 regions were amplified from them. The authors performed first-round RT-PCR with HTBI primers and then a second-round multiplex PCR. One entry per CDR3 protein results from TCRdb running MiXCR on the multiplex PCR reads. The sample includes 900,000 to 1,200,000 distinct CDR3 sequences, about 36% of them seen just once. What was sequenced was peripheral blood or thyroid tissue (not recorded which). These TCRs come from an adult man with Graves' hyperthyroidism.

Many counts were recorded for this clonotype. The V call is TRBV2, the J call TRBJ1-5; D uncertain. The V gene lost 1 base and the J gene lost 4 bases, with 11 bases spanning the gap. CDR1 and CDR2 from the germline V gene are SNHLY and FYNNEI. This CDR3 comprises 15 residues. The CDR3 coding sequence is TGTGCCAGCAGTGAAGAAACGGTTGCGAATCAGCCCCAGCATTTT. The encoded protein is CASSEETVANQPQHF.

This clonotype was counted only a few times. The chain joins TRBV7-2 to TRBJ2-7, with 9 bases that match TRBD1. Germline CDR1 SGHTA, CDR2 FQGNSA. The J segment lost 2 bases and the V segment lost 3 bases, leaving 8 bases of the junction unmatched. The CDR3 runs to 16 residues. The CDR3 here is CASSLVGTGTAYEQYF. The CDR3 DNA reads TGTGCCAGCAGCTTGGTTGGGACAGGGACAGCCTACGAGCAGTACTTC.

This clonotype was detected ten times or more. V and J are TRBV7-2 and TRBJ1-5, with no clear D. This CDR3 is 14 amino acids long. Between the trimmed V and J ends, which lost 2 bases and 3 bases, there was a span of 8 bases. Germline assignment: CDR1 SGHTA and CDR2 FQGNSA. Here the CDR3 reads CASSLSSDNQPQHF. The CDR3 DNA reads TGTGCCAGCAGCTTATCTTCCGACAATCAGCCCCAGCATTTT.

The V gene is TRBV30, the J gene TRBJ2-7; D remains ambiguous. The CDR3 contains 12 residues. Trimming left V 1 base short and J 5 bases short, with 9 bases between. Germline V gives CDR1 GTSNPN, CDR2 SVGIG (reference sequence). Written as DNA, the CDR3 is TGTGCCTGGAGTGGTAGCCGCGACGAGCAGTACTTC. It is translated as CAWSGSRDEQYF.

This clonotype was found many times. The rearrangement joins TRBV9 to TRBJ2-7; the match to TRBD1 covers 10 bases. CDR1 and CDR2 (germline): SGDLS, YYNGEE. CDR3 size: 15 residues. The V segment lost 0 bases and the J segment 6 bases; nucleotides outside the gene matches: 6. DNA of the CDR3: TGTGCCAGCAGCGTAGGACTGGGACAGGGGACCGAGCAGTACTTC. Residues: CASSVGLGQGTEQYF.

Regarding this clonotype: A much larger clone differs by one base, so this may be a read error. In this CDR3 the conserved last residue, phenylalanine or tryptophan, is missing, so a read error is likely. This chain joins TRBV20-1 and TRBJ1-1; 7 nucleotides match TRBD1. The CDR3 totals 15 residues. CDR1 is DFQATT, CDR2 SNEGSKA, per germline (reference sequence). Germline trimming cut 4 bases from V and 5 bases from J; bases unmatched to any gene: 13. Written as DNA, the CDR3 is TGCAGTGCTATGACAGGGTTCTTGGGTCGGACTGAAGCTTTCTCT. It codes for CSAMTGFLGRTEAFS.

A few counts support this clonotype. The CDR3 bases are TGCAGTGCTCCAACATTGGTGGCCTACGAGCAGTACTTC. Protein sequence: CSAPTLVAYEQYF. This chain links TRBV20-1 with TRBJ2-7; D unresolved. The germline gives CDR1 DFQATT, CDR2 SNEGSKA (reference sequence). The CDR3 contains 13 residues. Trimming removed 5 bases from V and 2 bases from J, with 13 bases in between.

With respect to this clonotype: A much larger clone lies a single base off, so this may be a read error. The genes are TRBV19 and TRBJ1-1; D gene unclear. The CDR3 consists of 13 residues. CDR1 is LNHDA, CDR2 SQIVND, per germline (reference sequence). The V gene lost 4 bases and the J gene lost 4 bases, with 10 bases spanning the gap. The CDR3 DNA is TGTGCCAGTAGTAGCCCGGAGGGCACTGAAGCTTTCTTT. Its protein is CASSSPEGTEAFF.